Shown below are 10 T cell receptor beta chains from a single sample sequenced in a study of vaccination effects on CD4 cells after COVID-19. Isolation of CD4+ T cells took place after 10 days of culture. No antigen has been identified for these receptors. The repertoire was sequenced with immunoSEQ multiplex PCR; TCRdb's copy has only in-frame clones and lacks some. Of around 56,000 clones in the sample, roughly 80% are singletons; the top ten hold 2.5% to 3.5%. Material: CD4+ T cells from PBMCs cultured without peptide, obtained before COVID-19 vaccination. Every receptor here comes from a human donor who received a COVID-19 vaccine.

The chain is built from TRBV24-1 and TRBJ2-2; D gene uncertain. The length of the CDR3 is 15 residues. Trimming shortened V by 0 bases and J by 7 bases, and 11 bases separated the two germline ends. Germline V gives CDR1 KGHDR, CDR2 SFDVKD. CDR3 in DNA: TGTGCCACCAGTGATTTGGGCCTTCCGGACGGGGAGCTGTTTTTT. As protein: CATSDLGLPDGELFF.

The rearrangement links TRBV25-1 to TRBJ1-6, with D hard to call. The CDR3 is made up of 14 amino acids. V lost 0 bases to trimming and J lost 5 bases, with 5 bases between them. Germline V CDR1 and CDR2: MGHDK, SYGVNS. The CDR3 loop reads CASSEYGDNSPLHF. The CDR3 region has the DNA TGTGCCAGCAGTGAATATGGGGATAATTCACCCCTCCACTTT.

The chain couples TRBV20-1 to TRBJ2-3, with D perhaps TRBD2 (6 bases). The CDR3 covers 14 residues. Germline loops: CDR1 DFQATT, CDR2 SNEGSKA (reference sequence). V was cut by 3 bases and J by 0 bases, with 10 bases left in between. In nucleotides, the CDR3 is TGCAGTGCTAGTGAGGGGACTAGCACAGATACGCAGTATTTT. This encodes CSASEGTSTDTQYF.

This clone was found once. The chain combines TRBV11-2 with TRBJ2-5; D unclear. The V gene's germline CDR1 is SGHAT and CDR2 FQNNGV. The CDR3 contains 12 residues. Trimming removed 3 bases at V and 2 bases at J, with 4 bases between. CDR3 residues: CASSLTQETQYF. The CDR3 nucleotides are TGTGCCAGCAGCTTGACTCAAGAGACCCAGTACTTC.

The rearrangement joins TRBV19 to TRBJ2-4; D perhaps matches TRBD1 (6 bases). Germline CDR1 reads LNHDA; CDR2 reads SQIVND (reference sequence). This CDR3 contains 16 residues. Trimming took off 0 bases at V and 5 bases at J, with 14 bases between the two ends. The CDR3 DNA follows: TGTGCCAGTAGTATAGAAGTCTACAGGGACGAAAACATTCAGTACTTC. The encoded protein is CASSIEVYRDENIQYF.

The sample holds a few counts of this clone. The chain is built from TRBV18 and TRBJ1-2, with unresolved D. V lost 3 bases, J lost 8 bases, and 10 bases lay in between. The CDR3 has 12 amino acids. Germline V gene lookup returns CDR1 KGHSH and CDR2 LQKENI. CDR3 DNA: TGTGCCAGCTCACCCGACCCCGAGGGCTACACCTTC. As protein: CASSPDPEGYTF. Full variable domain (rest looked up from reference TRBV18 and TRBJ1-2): NAGVMQNPRHLVRRRGQEARLRCSPMKGHSHVYWYRQLPEEGLKFMVYLQKENIIDESGMPKERFSAEFPKEGPSILRIQQVVRGDSAAYFCASSPDPEGYTFGSGTRLTVV.

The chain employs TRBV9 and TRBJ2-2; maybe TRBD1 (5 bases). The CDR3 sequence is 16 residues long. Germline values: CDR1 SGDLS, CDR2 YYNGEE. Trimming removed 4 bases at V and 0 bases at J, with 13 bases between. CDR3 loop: CASSPKGPSNTGELFF. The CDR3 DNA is TGTGCCAGCAGCCCAAAGGGGCCTTCGAACACCGGGGAGCTGTTTTTT.

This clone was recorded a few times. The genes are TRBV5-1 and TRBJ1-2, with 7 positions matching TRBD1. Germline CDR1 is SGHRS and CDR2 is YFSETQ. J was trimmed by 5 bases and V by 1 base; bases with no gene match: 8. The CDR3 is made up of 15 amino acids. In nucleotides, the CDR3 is TGCGCCAGCAGCTTGTTTTATGGGACAGCTTATGGCTACACCTTC. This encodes CASSLFYGTAYGYTF.

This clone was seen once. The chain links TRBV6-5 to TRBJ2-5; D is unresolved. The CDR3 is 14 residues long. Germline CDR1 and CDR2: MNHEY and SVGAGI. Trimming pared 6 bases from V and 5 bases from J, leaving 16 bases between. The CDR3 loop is CASSIGGRRETQYF. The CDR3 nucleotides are TGTGCCAGCAGCATCGGTGGCCGCAGGGAGACCCAGTACTTC.

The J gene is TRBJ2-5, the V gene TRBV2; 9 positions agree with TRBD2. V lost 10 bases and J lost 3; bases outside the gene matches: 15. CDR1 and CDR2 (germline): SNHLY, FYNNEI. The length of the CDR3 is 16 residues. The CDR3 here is CAITPRGAGGEETQYF. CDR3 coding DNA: TGTGCCATCACTCCAAGGGGAGCGGGGGGAGAAGAGACCCAGTACTTC. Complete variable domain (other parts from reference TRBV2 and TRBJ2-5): EPEVTQTPSHQVTQMGQEVILRCVPISNHLYFYWYRQILGQKVEFLVSFYNNEISEKSEIFDDQFSVERPDGSNFTLKIRSTKLEDSAMYFCAITPRGAGGEETQYFGPGTRLLVL.